A selection of T cell receptor beta chains follows, all from one sample in a study of shared clonotypes between healthy human individuals. Only in-frame clones appear in the TCRdb table, and some are missing; sequencing was by immunoSEQ multiplex PCR. The profile covers 2 million to 2.5 million clones, with almost 96% appearing a single time and roughly 0.13% taken by the ten largest. The material sequenced was naive CD4+ T cells sorted from blood. These receptors came from a man between 18 and 35 years old in good health. Both conserved end residues are part of each CDR3. The D gene is left open where the match is weak. The size of a clone is reported for some rows only, either as once, few or many, or as a class for expanded clones.

cdr3_nt cdr3_aa cdr3_length j_call d_call v_call clone_size
TGCGCCAGCAGCCAAGAGTTGGCCTTGCCAAGATACGAGCAGTACTTC CASSQELALPRYEQYF 16 TRBJ2-7 . TRBV4-3 once
TGCGCCAGCAGCCAAGACAGGCCAGGGTCCGCTCTCTATGGCTACACCTTC CASSQDRPGSALYGYTF 17 TRBJ1-2 . TRBV4-3 .
TGTGCCAGCAGCTTAGAGAGCTTATCTTCAACAGATACGCAGTATTTT CASSLESLSSTDTQYF 16 TRBJ2-3 . TRBV7-2 once
TGCAGCTCTGCAGGTCAAGGCTACAATGAGCAGTTCTTC CSSAGQGYNEQFF 13 TRBJ2-1 . TRBV29-1 .
TGTGCCTGGAGTGCAGGACAGTCTTACAATGAGCAGTTCTTC CAWSAGQSYNEQFF 14 TRBJ2-1 . TRBV30 .
TGTGCCAGCAGCTCGGACAGGGCCTATGGCTACACCTTC CASSSDRAYGYTF 13 TRBJ1-2 TRBD1 TRBV5-6 .
TGTGCCAGCAGCCCGCGGGGGGGCAGGGATGGGCCCTACGAGCAGTACTTC CASSPRGGRDGPYEQYF 17 TRBJ2-7 TRBD2 TRBV5-4 few
TGTGCCAGTAGCCCCGGGAGGTCTTATGGCTACACCTTC CASSPGRSYGYTF 13 TRBJ1-2 . TRBV19 .
TGTGCCTCCCAGGATTCCTACAATGAGCAGTTCTTC CASQDSYNEQFF 12 TRBJ2-1 . TRBV6-1 .
TGTGCCAGCTCCCCAGGGGCGCCGAACGAGCAGTACTTC CASSPGAPNEQYF 13 TRBJ2-7 . TRBV6-5 .
TGTGCCAGCAGCCAGGGAAGGGGACAGGGGCTCGCCGGGGAGCTGTTTTTT CASSQGRGQGLAGELFF 17 TRBJ2-2 TRBD1 TRBV5-4 .
TGTGCTAGCAGCTTGGGTAGAACCGGGACAGGGTTACTGGGGGCCAACGTCCTGACTTTC CASSLGRTGTGLLGANVLTF 20 TRBJ2-6 TRBD1 TRBV7-7 .
TGCGCCAGCAGCCTGTTGGGCGGGAGGAACACTGAAGCTTTCTTT CASSLLGGRNTEAFF 15 TRBJ1-1 . TRBV5-1 once
TGCGCCAGCTTCCCTGTCGGGGGCGATACGCAGTATTTT CASFPVGGDTQYF 13 TRBJ2-3 . TRBV5-1 .
TGTGCCTGGAGTGTACGGAGAGGGCGGGCAGCCTACGAGCAGTACTTC CAWSVRRGRAAYEQYF 16 TRBJ2-7 . TRBV30 .
TGTGCCACCAGCAGAGTCCAGGATTCCTATGGCTACACCTTC CATSRVQDSYGYTF 14 TRBJ1-2 . TRBV15 .
TGCGCCAGCAGCTTGGCGGGAAGGAACACCGGGGAGCTGTTTTTT CASSLAGRNTGELFF 15 TRBJ2-2 . TRBV5-1 .
TGTGCCAGCAGCTTGGCCGTCAAAGGGTACCAAGAGACCCAGTACTTC CASSLAVKGYQETQYF 16 TRBJ2-5 . TRBV5-6 .
TGTGCCAGCTATAAGGACGTATCGGCCGGGGAGCTGTTTTTT CASYKDVSAGELFF 14 TRBJ2-2 . TRBV2 .
TGCGCCAGCAGCTTAGGGCGAGGACCAGAAGAGACCCAGTACTTC CASSLGRGPEETQYF 15 TRBJ2-5 . TRBV5-1 .
TGTGCCAGCAGCGACCCCCGGACAGGGAAAGAGACCCAGTACTTC CASSDPRTGKETQYF 15 TRBJ2-5 TRBD1 TRBV6-1 .
TGTGCCAGCAGTGAATGGGTGGCGGCGGGTGGGGCCAACGTCCTGACTTTC CASSEWVAAGGANVLTF 17 TRBJ2-6 . TRBV2 .
TGCGCCAGCAGTGAGTATGGCACTGAAGCTTTCTTT CASSEYGTEAFF 12 TRBJ1-1 . TRBV10-2 .
TGTGCCTGGAGTGTACTTTCTAGCTACTCCTACGAGCAGTACTTC CAWSVLSSYSYEQYF 15 TRBJ2-7 . TRBV30 .
TGTGCCAGCAGCTTGTCGGGAAATGAGCAGTTCTTC CASSLSGNEQFF 12 TRBJ2-1 . TRBV5-6 .
TGCGCCAGCAGCTTGGATGTCTATGGCTACACCTTC CASSLDVYGYTF 12 TRBJ1-2 . TRBV5-1 .
TGTGCCAGCAGCTTAGGAAAGGTAGCGGGCCCCTACGAGCAGTACTTC CASSLGKVAGPYEQYF 16 TRBJ2-7 TRBD2 TRBV13 .
TGTGCCAGCTCATTTACCGGGGTTGGGAGCACAGATACGCAGTATTTT CASSFTGVGSTDTQYF 16 TRBJ2-3 . TRBV18 .
TGTGCCAGCAGCTTGGGGGGGTTCGGTAATTCACCCCTCCACTTT CASSLGGFGNSPLHF 15 TRBJ1-6 . TRBV5-4 .
TGCGCCAGCAGCGGTTACAATGAGCAGTTCTTC CASSGYNEQFF 11 TRBJ2-1 . TRBV10-1 .
TGTGCCAGCAGCCGGTGGGGTAGCCAAGAGACCCAGTACTTC CASSRWGSQETQYF 14 TRBJ2-5 . TRBV11-3 .
TGTGCCAGCAGCCACCAGGACAGCTTAAATTCACCCCTCCACTTT CASSHQDSLNSPLHF 15 TRBJ1-6 . TRBV2 .
TGCGCCAGCAGCTTTGGAGGGATCCACGGCGGGGGAGAGACCCAGTACTTC CASSFGGIHGGGETQYF 17 TRBJ2-5 TRBD2 TRBV5-1 .
TGTGCCAGCAGTCCCGGGGACAGGTCATCTGGAAACACCATATATTTT CASSPGDRSSGNTIYF 16 TRBJ1-3 TRBD1 TRBV7-3 once
TGTGCCAGCAGCTTAGATCGCGGCAGGGGGCAGCCCCAGCATTTT CASSLDRGRGQPQHF 15 TRBJ1-5 TRBD1 TRBV11-2 .
TGCGCCAGAAACCTCCGGGATAGCTCCTACGAGCAGTACTTC CARNLRDSSYEQYF 14 TRBJ2-7 . TRBV10-1 .
TGTGCCAGCAGCTTGGAACGGACAGGTCCCGGTGGCTACACCTTC CASSLERTGPGGYTF 15 TRBJ1-2 TRBD1 TRBV5-4 .
TGTGCCAGCAATCGCGGGGGCGTGATGGGCGAGCAGTACTTC CASNRGGVMGEQYF 14 TRBJ2-7 . TRBV6-6 .
TGTGCCTGGAACGACAGGGTGGGGCAGCCCCAGCATTTT CAWNDRVGQPQHF 13 TRBJ1-5 TRBD1 TRBV30 .
TGTGCCAGCAGCGTTGGGGGACAGGGGACCTACGAGCAGTACTTC CASSVGGQGTYEQYF 15 TRBJ2-7 TRBD1 TRBV2 .
TGCGCCAGCAGCCAAGTTCTTGGCAATCAGCCCCAGCATTTT CASSQVLGNQPQHF 14 TRBJ1-5 . TRBV4-3 .
TGTGCCAGCAGCCAGGCGGGACAGGGAGAAGCTTTCTTT CASSQAGQGEAFF 13 TRBJ1-1 TRBD1 TRBV9 .
TGTGCCAGCAGCTTCACAGGTCAGCCCCAGCATTTT CASSFTGQPQHF 12 TRBJ1-5 . TRBV7-9 once
TGTGCCAGCAGCTTAGTCCGGGACTTACCCACCGGGGAGCTGTTTTTT CASSLVRDLPTGELFF 16 TRBJ2-2 . TRBV7-2 .